These 26 T cell receptor beta chains were sequenced from one sample in a study of T cell responses to AZD1222 COVID-19 vaccine. Assay used: immunoSEQ multiplex PCR; TCRdb lists only in-frame clones, some missing. The repertoire holds 100,000 to 150,000 clones, about 88% seen once, with about 4% in the top ten. The source material was peripheral blood, sampled 28 days after the second AZD1222 dose. Receptors were obtained from an adult who received the AZD1222 COVID-19 vaccine.

The rearrangement uses TRBV4-3 and TRBJ1-2; D may be TRBD1 (6 bases). This CDR3 contains 15 residues. Germline V gene lookup returns CDR1 LGHNA and CDR2 YSLEER. The V gene lost 0 bases and the J gene lost 7 bases, with 15 bases spanning the gap. The CDR3 reads CASSQDLILGGGYTF. The CDR3 DNA reads as TGCGCCAGCAGCCAAGATTTGATATTAGGGGGTGGCTACACCTTC.

The genes are TRBV4-2 and TRBJ1-2, with 10 positions matching TRBD1. This CDR3 is built from 15 residues. Germline CDR1 and CDR2: LGHNA and YNFKEQ. V dropped 1 base and J dropped 5; count of bases not matched to a gene: 4. The CDR3 region is CASSQAGDRGYGYTF. In DNA, the CDR3 is TGTGCCAGCAGCCAAGCGGGGGACAGGGGATATGGCTACACCTTC.

This clone has only one observation. The chain uses TRBV5-6 and TRBJ2-7; 11 positions match TRBD1. V was pared by 0 bases and J by 6 bases, with 8 bases of the junction left unmatched. CDR1 is SGHDT, CDR2 YYEEEE, per germline. The CDR3 contains 16 residues. The CDR3 region has the DNA TGTGCCAGCAGCTTGGATCTTGTAGGGACAGGGGGCGAGCAGTACTTC. Translation gives CASSLDLVGTGGEQYF. Full variable domain (missing parts from reference TRBV5-6 and TRBJ2-7): DAGVTQSPTHLIKTRGQQVTLRCSPKSGHDTVSWYQQALGQGPQFIFQYYEEEERQRGNFPDRFSGHQFPNYSSELNVNALLLGDSALYLCASSLDLVGTGGEQYFGPGTRLTVT.

This clone has only one observation. This chain joins TRBV29-1 and TRBJ1-1, with 10 positions matching TRBD1. V dropped 5 bases and J dropped 1; count of bases not matched to a gene: 1. Germline-derived CDR1 and CDR2 are SQVTM and ANQGSEA. The CDR3 length is 13 residues. The CDR3 DNA reads TGCAGCGTTAGGGACAGGGGGAACACTGAAGCTTTCTTT. Amino acid sequence: CSVRDRGNTEAFF.

The rearrangement joins TRBV28 to TRBJ1-6; 8 positions match TRBD1. Germline V gene data show CDR1 as MDHEN and CDR2 as SYDVKM. Losses at the gene ends were 5 bases for V and 0 bases for J; bases not matched to a gene: 3. The CDR3 consists of 16 residues. CDR3 amino acids: CASSATGGSYNSPLHF. The CDR3 DNA follows: TGTGCCAGCAGTGCAACAGGGGGCTCCTATAATTCACCCCTCCACTTT.

This chain joins TRBV19 and TRBJ2-3; 9 nucleotides agree with TRBD2. The junction had 7 bases not matched to a gene; V was cut back by 2 bases and J by 4 bases. The CDR3 runs 16 residues. CDR1 and CDR2 (germline): LNHDA, SQIVND (reference sequence). The CDR3, as DNA: TGTGCCAGTAGTATATATGCGGGGGGGCCCTCAGATACGCAGTATTTT. Its protein is CASSIYAGGPSDTQYF.

J is TRBJ1-1 and V is TRBV29-1; no firm D call. This CDR3 contains 10 residues. Germline assignment: CDR1 SQVTM and CDR2 ANQGSEA. Trimming took 6 bases from V and 7 from J, leaving 9 bases between them. CDR3 DNA sequence: TGCAGCGTGCGGACGGTTGAAGCTTTCTTT. Amino acids: CSVRTVEAFF.

V gene TRBV7-7 combines with J gene TRBJ2-1; 7 nucleotides align to TRBD2. Germline V gene data show CDR1 as SSHAT and CDR2 as FNYEAQ (reference sequence). Germline trimming cut 5 bases from V and 4 bases from J; bases unmatched to any gene: 8. The CDR3 consists of 15 residues. The CDR3 DNA sequence: TGTGCCAGCAGCGTATCTAGCGGAATATACAATGAGCAGTTCTTC. Its protein product is CASSVSSGIYNEQFF.

The chain employs TRBV7-2 and TRBJ2-7, with a tentative D call TRBD1 (5 bases). The CDR3 sequence is 13 residues long. Per germline, CDR1 SGHTA and CDR2 FQGNSA. The V end lost 0 bases, the J end lost 6 bases, and 9 bases lay between the germline ends. CDR3 sequence reads: CASSLAAGREQYF. The CDR3 DNA is TGTGCCAGCAGCTTAGCGGCAGGGCGCGAGCAGTACTTC. The entire variable domain, with the rest obtained from reference TRBV7-2 and TRBJ2-7, is as follows: GAGVSQSPSNKVTEKGKDVELRCDPISGHTALYWYRQSLGQGLEFLIYFQGNSAPDKSGLPSDRFSAERTGGSVSTLTIQRTQQEDSAVYLCASSLAAGREQYFGPGTRLTVT.

The V call is TRBV28, the J call TRBJ1-2; the D gene is possibly TRBD1 (5 bases). Germline CDR1 and CDR2: MDHEN and SYDVKM. The V gene lost 3 bases and the J gene lost 0 bases, with 8 bases spanning the gap. CDR3 length equals 14 residues. The CDR3 DNA is TGTGCCAGCAGTTTGCCAGGGACTAACTATGGCTACACCTTC. This translates into CASSLPGTNYGYTF.

A single count supports this clone. The gene calls are TRBV6-5 and TRBJ2-1, with D unresolved. This CDR3 spans 12 amino acids. Per the germline V gene, CDR1 is MNHEY and CDR2 is SVGAGI. V was clipped by 11 bases and J by 7 bases, with 15 bases between them. The CDR3 DNA sequence: TGTGCCGGCACCTCGGTCGGGAATGAGCAGTTCTTC. This gives the protein CAGTSVGNEQFF.

This chain links TRBV6-5 with TRBJ1-3; D not resolved. Germline V gene sequence: CDR1 MNHEY, CDR2 SVGAGI. V was cut by 4 bases and J by 8 bases, with 12 bases left in between. The CDR3 has 13 residues. In nucleotides, the CDR3 is TGTGCCAGCAGTTCCGGCCGGGGATACACCATATATTTT. Residues: CASSSGRGYTIYF.

The chain carries TRBV28 and TRBJ1-2; D is possibly TRBD1 (5 bases). Deletions cut 4 bases from V and 9 bases from J, with 12 bases between. CDR3 length equals 12 residues. Germline CDR1 and CDR2: MDHEN and SYDVKM. CDR3 nucleotide sequence: TGTGCCAGCAGTTACACCTCAGGGCGCTACACCTTC. The encoded protein is CASSYTSGRYTF.

The chain carries TRBV4-3 and TRBJ1-2, with D possibly being TRBD1 (6 bases). The V end lost 3 bases, the J end lost 6 bases, and 11 bases lay between the germline ends. Germline V gene data show CDR1 as LGHNA and CDR2 as YSLEER. This CDR3 is built from 13 residues. CDR3 sequence reads: CASSHTGHHGYTF. CDR3 DNA sequence: TGCGCCAGCAGCCACACGGGACATCATGGCTACACCTTC.

Only one count was recorded for this clone. This rearrangement joins TRBV5-1 to TRBJ1-1; TRBD1 is a possible D gene (5 bases). V gave up 0 bases and J gave up 7 bases, with 13 bases separating them. Germline values: CDR1 SGHRS, CDR2 YFSETQ. This CDR3 has 14 residues. The CDR3 sequence is CASSLVVRGYEAFF. DNA for the CDR3: TGCGCCAGCAGCTTGGTGGTACGGGGGTATGAAGCTTTCTTT.

This clone was detected once. This chain connects TRBV7-5 to TRBJ2-3. TRBV7-5 is tagged as a pseudogene. This CDR3 contains 17 residues. CDR3 sequence (DNA): TGTGCCAGAAGCTCCCACTCTGACCAGATATACACAGATACGCAGTATTTT. This sequence encodes CARSSHSDQIYTDTQYF.

The chain couples TRBV29-1 to TRBJ2-7, with D unclear. Germline CDR1 reads SQVTM; CDR2 reads ANQGSEA. Deletions cut 4 bases from V and 2 bases from J, with 12 bases between. The CDR3 is made up of 13 amino acids. The CDR3 sequence is CSVVPASAYEQYF. CDR3 nucleotide sequence: TGCAGCGTTGTGCCAGCCTCAGCCTACGAGCAGTACTTC.

The V and J genes are TRBV6-5 and TRBJ1-1, with TRBD1 as a possible D gene (6 bases). Germline V lookup: CDR1 MNHEY, CDR2 SVGAGI. V lost 7 bases to trimming and J lost 4 bases, with 13 bases between them. The length of the CDR3 is 13 residues. CDR3 coding DNA: TGTGCCAGCACCGTAACAGGGACCACTGAAGCTTTCTTT. It translates to CASTVTGTTEAFF.

The chain has TRBV29-1 and TRBJ2-7, with TRBD2 as a possible D gene (5 bases). Trimming removed 2 bases from V and 7 bases from J, with 18 bases in between. The CDR3 is made up of 14 amino acids. Looked up from germline, CDR1 is SQVTM and CDR2 is ANQGSEA. CDR3 DNA: TGCAGCGTTGAACTTCCGGGGAAGCCTGGGGAGCAGTACTTC. Translation gives CSVELPGKPGEQYF.

V usage is TRBV5-1 and J usage is TRBJ2-5; 11 bases map to TRBD2. V lost 0 bases, J lost 9 bases, and 7 bases stayed unmatched. In germline, CDR1 is SGHRS, CDR2 YFSETQ. This CDR3 is 15 amino acids long. The CDR3 sequence is CASSLETSGARAQYF. The CDR3 DNA reads TGCGCCAGCAGCTTGGAGACTAGCGGGGCCAGGGCCCAGTACTTC.

The chain recombines TRBV4-3 with TRBJ1-1; D is undetermined. This CDR3 spans 15 amino acids. V lost 0 bases, J lost 1 base, and 9 bases lay in between. The V gene's germline CDR1 is LGHNA and CDR2 YSLEER. The CDR3 loop reads CASSQDLVTNTEAFF. The CDR3 region has the DNA TGCGCCAGCAGCCAAGATCTAGTCACGAACACTGAAGCTTTCTTT.

Written as DNA, the CDR3 is TGCGCCAGCAGCCAAGGAGATGGCAGCTATGGCTACACCTTC. As protein: CASSQGDGSYGYTF. The chain couples TRBV4-3 to TRBJ1-2; no firm D call. Germline CDR1 is LGHNA and CDR2 is YSLEER. Deletions cut 1 base from V and 4 bases from J, with 10 bases between. The CDR3 extends over 14 amino acids.

V gene TRBV7-3 combines with J gene TRBJ2-1, with D hard to call. This CDR3 spans 15 amino acids. V lost 1 base and J lost 10, with 17 bases in between. CDR1 is SGHTA and CDR2 is FQGTGA in the germline V gene. In DNA form, the CDR3 reads TGTGCCAGCAGCTTAAGTGGCCAACCCCCGGAGGAGCAGTTCTTC. Protein sequence: CASSLSGQPPEEQFF.

V and J are TRBV10-3 and TRBJ1-5, with 9 bases that match TRBD1. V shed 4 bases, J shed 5 bases, and the junction held 6 bases outside the gene matches. CDR1 ENHRY and CDR2 SYGVKD come from the germline V gene. The CDR3 runs 15 residues. DNA for the CDR3: TGTGCCATCAGTGCCGGACAGGGGACGTATCAGCCCCAGCATTTT. It translates to CAISAGQGTYQPQHF.

The V call is TRBV2, the J call TRBJ2-2; no clear D gene. Between the trimmed V and J ends, which lost 4 bases and 0 bases, there was a span of 6 bases. The CDR3 length is 14 residues. Germline CDR1 is SNHLY and CDR2 is FYNNEI. The CDR3 region has the DNA TGTGCCAGCAGTGTAGCCCCGAACACCGGGGAGCTGTTTTTT. Translating gives CASSVAPNTGELFF.

In its sample, this clone was seen a few times. The V gene is TRBV25-1, the J gene TRBJ1-2; D might be TRBD1 (6 bases). This CDR3 comprises 11 residues. Germline V gives CDR1 MGHDK, CDR2 SYGVNS. Trimming removed 1 base from V and 13 bases from J, with 10 bases in between. The DNA for the CDR3 is TGTGCCAGCAGTGAATTGGGGGGCCCCACCTTC. Its protein product is CASSELGGPTF.